This T cell receptor beta chain was captured in a study of blood T cell repertoires in COVID-19 (dated by TCRdb to 2019 to 2021). About the full investigation: The collaborator samples originated in the United States, Italy and Spain and spanned the acute and convalescent phases of COVID-19. Deeply sampled blood TCRbeta repertoires from subjects exposed to, actively infected with, or recovered from COVID-19 were included in the dataset. Where HLA class I and class II types were available, the types were taken from metadata supplied by the sample provider, not from assay-based typing. The repertoires were made available in a free public database intended to serve as a resource for research on the immune response to SARS-CoV-2. The material from the prospective study consisted of cDNA or gDNA derived from T cells, B-cell-depleted T cells, or PBMCs. Samples came from the ongoing ImmuneRACE study (first 160 participants) plus 1,254 subjects from 6 global collaborators. Sample metadata almost always included a de-identified subject ID, COVID-19 status, age in years and sex.

One collaborating source in Seattle enrolled patients during active infection and followed them longitudinally through the course of disease. Each collaborating institution followed its own protocols to collect whole blood in K2EDTA tubes. For TCRbeta analysis, collaborators shipped samples in one of three forms: frozen whole blood, isolated PBMCs, or DNA extracted from either of those sample types. TCRbeta CDR3 regions were amplified from genomic DNA using the immunoSEQ Assay, a bias-controlled multiplex PCR. As for the original processing: The number of nucleated cells in each sample was estimated from the amplification of reference gene primers within the assay. Sequence reads were collapsed and filtered to measure the absolute abundance of every unique TCRbeta CDR3 rearrangement. Productive Simpson clonality was computed per sample as the square root of Simpson's diversity index over productive rearrangements. TCRdb carries this immuneACCESS record with in-frame sequences only. Its versions omit some clonotypes, under half of them owing to an unresolved V gene in the studies checked, with the rest unexplained. The V and J calls and the clone size are those of that table, but D and trimming were determined from the DNA. Recorded for this sample are fewer than 350,000 clones; more than 80% of them occurred a single time. The ten largest clones represent 6.5% to 8% of the sample.

Here is what the overall study found, with its caveats: The quantity of clinical and demographic metadata differed by source and by participant and was supplied without curation.

As concerns this clone: Its antigen specificity is not known. No base quality values were provided; no much bigger clone lies one nucleotide off.

There are 17 amino acids in the CDR3, from cysteine to phenylalanine inclusive. Just the 51-base CDR3 DNA is kept, in frame starting at base 1. The germline V end is reduced by 5 bases and the J end by 6 bases; junction bases left unmatched: 14. CDR1 and CDR2 (SGHVS, FQNEAQ) derive from the germline V gene. The V gene is TRBV7-8 and the J gene is TRBJ2-1; 9 junctional bases match TRBD2. Sequenced: peripheral blood. The sequence was collected from a young woman with COVID-19, enrolled during active disease. At the DNA level, the sequence is TGTGCCAGCAGCCAAGGGTCTCTAGCGGGACTGGGCAATGAGCAGTTCTTC. Translated, this is CASSQGSLAGLGNEQFF.